These 15 T cell receptor beta chains were sequenced from one sample in a study of blood T cell repertoires in COVID-19. Some clones are missing from TCRdb's copy, which holds only in-frame ones; the method was immunoSEQ multiplex PCR. There are around 300,000 clones in the sample; 80% to 90% occur only once, and about 3% lies in the top ten. Source material: peripheral blood. The receptors shown here come from a woman in her thirties with active or convalescent COVID-19.

DNA of the CDR3: TGTGCCAGCAGCCCGGGACAGGGCTTCGGGGAGCTGTTTTTT. Translating it yields CASSPGQGFGELFF. This chain connects TRBV7-3 to TRBJ2-2, with TRBD1 matching 9 bases. The trim removed 5 bases at V and 7 bases at J, leaving 5 bases unmatched. Germline V CDR1 and CDR2: SGHTA, FQGTGA. The CDR3 covers 14 residues.

The V call is TRBV7-2, the J call TRBJ1-4; TRBD1 aligns across 9 bases. The V and J ends lost 5 bases and 1 base, in that order; junction bases with no gene match: 5. The CDR3 is 16 residues long. The germline gives CDR1 SGHTA, CDR2 FQGNSA. In DNA form, the CDR3 reads TGTGCCAGCAGCCAACAGGGGGCAGGAACTAATGAAAAACTGTTTTTT. Its protein product is CASSQQGAGTNEKLFF.

The chain employs TRBV7-8 and TRBJ2-3, with 10 bases lining up with TRBD2. The CDR3 extends over 19 amino acids. V shed 2 bases, J shed 2 bases, and the junction held 13 bases outside the gene matches. The germline CDR1 and CDR2 sequences are SGHVS and FQNEAQ. CDR3 amino acids: CASSLPTSGLAEVTDTQYF. The CDR3 DNA is TGTGCCAGCAGCTTACCAACCTCTGGACTAGCGGAAGTCACAGATACGCAGTATTTT.

Notes on this clone: This sample includes further DNA sequences coding for the same CDR3. This chain joins TRBV28 and TRBJ1-1; D might be TRBD1 (5 bases). The CDR3 has 12 residues. The ends were cut back, 3 bases at V and 7 bases at J, with 9 bases in the middle. Per the germline V gene, CDR1 is MDHEN and CDR2 is SYDVKM. The CDR3 nucleotides read TGTGCCAGCAGTTTTCGCGGGGGTGAAGCTTTCTTT. The encoded protein is CASSFRGGEAFF.

This chain uses TRBV18 with TRBJ1-1; D gene unclear. This CDR3 is 14 amino acids long. Germline V gene data show CDR1 as KGHSH and CDR2 as LQKENI. Trimming cost V 3 bases and J 0 bases, with 8 bases left between them. The CDR3 nucleotides are TGTGCCAGCTCACCGTCACAGATGAACACTGAAGCTTTCTTT. Translation gives CASSPSQMNTEAFF.

V usage is TRBV5-1 and J usage is TRBJ1-1; 10 bases line up with TRBD1. The germline CDR1 and CDR2 sequences are SGHRS and YFSETQ. There are 16 residues in the CDR3. With V trimmed by 3 bases and J by 5 bases, 10 bases remained unmatched. CDR3 bases: TGCGCCAGCAGCTCCGGACAGGGGGGATCGCAGACTGAAGCTTTCTTT. Amino acid sequence: CASSSGQGGSQTEAFF.

CDR3 coding DNA: TGTGCCAGCAGCCAACCCGGGACAGGGTATGGCTACACCTTC. It codes for CASSQPGTGYGYTF. The chain couples TRBV4-2 to TRBJ1-2; 9 nucleotides agree with TRBD1. V was clipped by 2 bases and J by 5 bases; unmatched bases: 3. The CDR3 runs to 14 residues. Germline CDR1 LGHNA, CDR2 YNFKEQ.

The chain combines TRBV3-1 (or the pseudogene TRBV3-2) with TRBJ1-4, with 8 bases that match TRBD1. This CDR3 comprises 15 residues. CDR1 LGHDT and CDR2 YNNKEL come from the germline V gene (reference sequence). V was clipped by 3 bases and J by 8 bases; unmatched bases: 8. The CDR3 DNA reads as TGTGCCAGCAGCCACCTGGACAGGGTAGGGGAAAAACTGTTTTTT. This sequence encodes CASSHLDRVGEKLFF.

Turning to this clone: Mismatch with germline at one junction end may stem from a read error. This chain links TRBV5-1 with TRBJ2-7, with 7 bases identical to TRBD1. CDR1 SGHRS and CDR2 YFSETQ come from the germline V gene. CDR3 size: 17 residues. The CDR3 loop is CASTLTGQKGVGYEQYF. DNA of the CDR3: TGCGCCAGCACCTTGACAGGGCAAAAGGGGGTTGGCTACGAGCAGTACTTC.

This rearrangement joins TRBV6-5 to TRBJ2-1; a possible D gene is TRBD1 (6 bases). This CDR3 has 12 residues. Germline CDR1 MNHEY, CDR2 SVGAGI. V was clipped by 2 bases and J by 7 bases, with 6 bases between them. This chain's CDR3 is CASSYRGNEQFF. The CDR3 nucleotides read TGTGCCAGCAGTTACAGGGGGAATGAGCAGTTCTTC.

The V call is TRBV6-1, the J call TRBJ1-2, with a possible D match to TRBD1 (6 bases). Between the trimmed V and J ends, which lost 2 bases and 4 bases, there was a span of 14 bases. There are 15 residues in the CDR3. The V gene's germline CDR1 is MNHNS and CDR2 SASEGT. CDR3 region: CASSESPRGPYGYTF. As DNA, the CDR3 is TGTGCCAGCAGTGAATCCCCCAGGGGCCCCTATGGCTACACCTTC.

The rearrangement links TRBV7-8 to TRBJ2-7, with 10 bases matching TRBD2. V was pared by 3 bases and J by 4 bases, with 3 bases of the junction left unmatched. In germline, CDR1 is SGHVS, CDR2 FQNEAQ. The CDR3 contains 14 residues. Written as DNA, the CDR3 is TGTGCCAGCAGCTTCCAGACTAGCGGGTACGAGCAGTACTTC. Its protein is CASSFQTSGYEQYF. The whole variable domain, filled in from reference TRBV7-8 and TRBJ2-7, reads GAGVSQSPRYKVAKRGQDVALRCDPISGHVSLFWYQQALGQGPEFLTYFQNEAQLDKSGLPSDRFFAERPEGSVSTLKIQRTQQEDSAVYLCASSFQTSGYEQYFGPGTRLTVT.

The genes are TRBV18 and TRBJ1-6, with TRBD1 as a possible D gene (6 bases). Per germline, CDR1 KGHSH and CDR2 LQKENI. V shed 1 base and J shed 10 bases, with 14 bases lying between them. The CDR3 consists of 15 residues. CDR3 nucleotides: TGTGCCAGCTCACCACTGGACAGTGGCATGTCACCCCTCCACTTT. As protein: CASSPLDSGMSPLHF.

Only one count was recorded for this clone. The CDR3 is CASSPRGLAYNEQFF. Written as DNA, the CDR3 is TGTGCCAGCAGCCCCAGGGGGCTGGCTTACAATGAGCAGTTCTTC. The J gene is TRBJ2-1, the V gene TRBV5-6; 8 bases fit TRBD1. The CDR3 consists of 15 residues. Germline CDR1 and CDR2: SGHDT and YYEEEE. V gave up 4 bases and J gave up 4 bases; unmatched junction bases: 7.

In this sample, this clone turned up a few times. This chain links TRBV19 with TRBJ1-5, with a tentative D call TRBD1 (5 bases). This CDR3 contains 17 residues. Trimming cost V 0 bases and J 2 bases, with 14 bases left between them. Per the germline V gene, CDR1 is LNHDA and CDR2 is SQIVND (reference sequence). CDR3 nucleotide sequence: TGTGCCAGTAGTATAGAGTGGGGTAGGGGTGGCAATCAGCCCCAGCATTTT. It yields the protein CASSIEWGRGGNQPQHF.